This T cell receptor (beta chain) was documented in a study of OX40 agonist ivuxolimab in advanced cancers. V was cut by 3 bases and J by 2 bases, with 8 bases left in between. The germline V gene has CDR1 SGHTA and CDR2 FQGNSA. CDR3 size: 13 residues. A note on this clone: Its antigen remains unknown.

Study-level results: Still undetermined is the antigen specificity of the expanded peripheral T cells.

The assay was immunoSEQ multiplex PCR, and TCRdb's table has in-frame clones only and misses some. The sample lists around 63,000 clones, roughly 78% occurring once. The receptor was isolated from an adult with an advanced solid tumor such as melanoma, head and neck, liver or kidney cancer. The specimen was CD4+ or CD8+ T cells sorted from blood, collected in a trial of the OX40 agonist ivuxolimab. This chain links TRBV7-2 with TRBJ2-7; no definite D call. CDR3 bases: TGTGCCAGCAGCTTCGCAGCCACCTACGAGCAGTACTTC. Amino acid sequence: CASSFAATYEQYF.